This TCR beta chain was sequenced during a study of early T cells in non-severe SARS-CoV-2 infection. Looking at the study overall: The study sequenced bulk RNA from unsorted whole blood, with chains unpaired.

Study-wide results and limits: Matching with VDJdb favored anti-spike CD8 responses (missing private and CD4 specificities).

As for this clonotype: No antigen is known for it.

TCRdb used MiXCR to reprocess the 5' RACE reads, holding one entry per CDR3 protein. The table has around 30,000 distinct CDR3 sequences, about 4.8% seen once. The CDR3 has 13 amino acids. Between the trimmed V and J ends, which lost 2 bases and 4 bases, there was a span of 7 bases. In germline, CDR1 is MGHDK, CDR2 SYGVNS. Sequenced: whole blood. The receptor was isolated from an adult who was a healthcare worker with PCR-confirmed SARS-CoV-2 infection or an uninfected control (not recorded which). The genes are TRBV25-1 and TRBJ2-3, with D unresolved. The CDR3 nucleotides read TGTGCCAGCAGTGAACGGGTCGCAGATACGCAGTATTTT. It specifies CASSERVADTQYF.